The source of this T cell receptor beta chain is a study of OX40 agonist ivuxolimab in advanced cancers. Overall study results and limits: Expanded clones were, on average, more numerous among CD8+ T cells than CD4+.

In the case of this clone: Its antigen is as yet unknown.

Anyone with autoimmune disease history or systemic immunosuppression was excluded. On cycle 4 day 1 and cycle 7 day 1, as well as at baseline, blood was sampled. TCRdb's copy holds only in-frame clones and misses some; the assay was immunoSEQ multiplex PCR. This table holds some 45,000 clones, approximately 91% found once. This CDR3 region has 13 residues. The V end lost 0 bases, the J end lost 4 bases, and 7 bases lay between the germline ends. Per the germline V gene, CDR1 is SGDLS and CDR2 is YYNGEE. V and J are TRBV9 and TRBJ1-1, with D perhaps matching TRBD1 (5 bases). The source was CD4+ or CD8+ T cells sorted from blood, collected in a trial of the OX40 agonist ivuxolimab. This TCR was sampled from an adult with an advanced solid tumor such as melanoma, head and neck, liver or kidney cancer. Here the CDR3 reads CASSVGGTTEAFF. Written as DNA, the CDR3 is TGTGCCAGCAGCGTAGGCGGGACCACTGAAGCTTTCTTT.